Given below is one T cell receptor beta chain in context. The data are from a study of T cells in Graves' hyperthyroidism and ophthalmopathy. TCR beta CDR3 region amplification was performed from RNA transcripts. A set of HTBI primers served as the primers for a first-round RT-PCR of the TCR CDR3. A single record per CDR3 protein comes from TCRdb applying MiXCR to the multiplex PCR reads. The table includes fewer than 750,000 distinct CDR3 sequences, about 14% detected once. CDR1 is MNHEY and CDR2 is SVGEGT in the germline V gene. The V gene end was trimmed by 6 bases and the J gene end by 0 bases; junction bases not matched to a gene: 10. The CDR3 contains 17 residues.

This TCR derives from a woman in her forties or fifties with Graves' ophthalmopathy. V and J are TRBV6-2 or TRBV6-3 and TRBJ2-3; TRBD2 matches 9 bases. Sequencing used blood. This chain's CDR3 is CASRTGGREGSTDTQYF. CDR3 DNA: TGTGCCAGCAGGACGGGGGGGCGGGAGGGAAGCACAGATACGCAGTATTTT.